This is a list of T cell receptor beta chains from one sample in a study of cytomegalovirus exposure and HLA in healthy donors. Generated by immunoSEQ multiplex PCR, the TCRdb table keeps only in-frame clones and is missing some. The sample holds some 140,000 clones, 70% to 80% seen once. The material sequenced was PBMCs. The receptors were gathered from a man in his forties or fifties in good health and CMV-seropositive. Each CDR3 is given with its conserved first and last residue. The D gene is left open where the match is weak. Clone size is shown for a subset of rows, as once, few, many or a class of expanded clone.

clone size	V gene	D gene	J gene	CDR3 protein	CDR3 DNA
.	TRBV5-6	.	TRBJ1-4	CASRDGGTAAEKLFF	TGTGCCAGCAGGGACGGAGGAACGGCGGCAGAAAAACTGTTTTTT
.	TRBV7-9	.	TRBJ2-1	CASSRLSEKGEQFF	TGTGCCAGCAGCCGACTAAGCGAAAAAGGTGAGCAGTTCTTC
once	TRBV15	TRBD1	TRBJ1-4	CATSEGTVKFNEKLFF	TGTGCCACCAGCGAGGGGACAGTCAAGTTTAATGAAAAACTGTTTTTT
once	TRBV29-1	TRBD2	TRBJ2-7	CSVDASGRGGEQYF	TGCAGCGTCGACGCTAGCGGGAGGGGTGGAGAGCAGTACTTC
.	TRBV6-6	.	TRBJ1-5	CASSGSWDKGNQPQHF	TGTGCCAGCAGTGGGTCGTGGGACAAGGGCAATCAGCCCCAGCATTTT
.	TRBV15	TRBD1	TRBJ1-2	CATSRGDRVDGYTF	TGTGCCACCAGCAGAGGAGACAGGGTGGATGGCTACACCTTC
once	TRBV5-1	.	TRBJ1-2	CASSLREEGGYTF	TGCGCCAGCAGTCTCAGGGAAGAAGGTGGCTACACCTTC
few	TRBV28	.	TRBJ2-3	CASSPSGVADTQYF	TGTGCCAGCAGTCCCTCAGGGGTGGCCGATACGCAGTATTTT
.	TRBV7-2	TRBD2	TRBJ2-1	CASSFRTSGNEQFF	TGTGCCAGCAGCTTCCGGACTAGCGGCAATGAGCAGTTCTTC
.	TRBV7-2	TRBD2	TRBJ2-5	CASSQGLAGEEAQYF	TGTGCCAGCAGCCAAGGACTAGCGGGAGAAGAGGCCCAGTACTTC
once	TRBV18	.	TRBJ1-2	CASSLYRTNYGYTF	TGTGCCAGCTCACTGTATCGTACTAACTATGGCTACACCTTC
.	TRBV29-1	TRBD2	TRBJ2-1	CSFSGSRTSGNEQFF	TGCAGCTTTTCGGGTTCCAGGACTAGCGGCAATGAGCAGTTCTTC
.	TRBV2	.	TRBJ1-5	CASKRVGSNQPQHF	TGTGCCAGCAAACGTGTGGGCAGCAATCAGCCCCAGCATTTT
.	TRBV18	TRBD1	TRBJ1-1	CASFTGGNTEAFF	TGTGCCAGCTTTACAGGGGGCAACACTGAAGCTTTCTTT
.	TRBV18	.	TRBJ2-5	CASSPPRQTQYF	TGTGCCAGCTCACCCCCGCGGCAGACCCAGTACTTC
.	TRBV14	TRBD1	TRBJ2-7	CASSRMGQGRNEQYF	TGTGCCAGCAGCCGAATGGGACAGGGACGAAACGAGCAGTACTTC
.	TRBV27	.	TRBJ1-5	CASPEADQPQHF	TGTGCCAGCCCAGAGGCAGATCAGCCCCAGCATTTT
once	TRBV27	TRBD2	TRBJ2-3	CASSATSEDTQYF	TGTGCCAGCAGTGCAACTAGCGAAGATACGCAGTATTTT
.	TRBV9	.	TRBJ1-1	CASSADGGGHTEAFF	TGTGCCAGCAGCGCGGACGGGGGGGGACACACTGAAGCTTTCTTT
few	TRBV7-9	.	TRBJ2-2	CSSSSVSPSAGELFF	TGTTCCAGCAGCTCCGTTTCCCCGAGCGCCGGGGAGCTGTTTTTT
.	TRBV15	.	TRBJ2-1	CATSRQAGDSEQFF	TGTGCCACCAGCAGACAAGCGGGCGACTCTGAGCAGTTCTTC
.	TRBV18	.	TRBJ1-5	CASSSGPVSQPQHF	TGTGCCAGCTCATCGGGTCCGGTAAGCCAGCCCCAGCATTTT
once	TRBV11-1	.	TRBJ2-7	CASSFGLGTSYEQYF	TGTGCCAGCAGCTTCGGCCTAGGAACTTCCTACGAGCAGTACTTC
.	TRBV6-6	.	TRBJ1-4	CASSYSGRPEGEKLFF	TGTGCCAGCAGTTACTCCGGGCGACCTGAGGGTGAAAAACTGTTTTTT
.	TRBV10-1	TRBD2	TRBJ2-5	CASSGALAGRQETQYF	TGCGCCAGCAGCGGCGCTCTAGCGGGACGCCAAGAGACCCAGTACTTC